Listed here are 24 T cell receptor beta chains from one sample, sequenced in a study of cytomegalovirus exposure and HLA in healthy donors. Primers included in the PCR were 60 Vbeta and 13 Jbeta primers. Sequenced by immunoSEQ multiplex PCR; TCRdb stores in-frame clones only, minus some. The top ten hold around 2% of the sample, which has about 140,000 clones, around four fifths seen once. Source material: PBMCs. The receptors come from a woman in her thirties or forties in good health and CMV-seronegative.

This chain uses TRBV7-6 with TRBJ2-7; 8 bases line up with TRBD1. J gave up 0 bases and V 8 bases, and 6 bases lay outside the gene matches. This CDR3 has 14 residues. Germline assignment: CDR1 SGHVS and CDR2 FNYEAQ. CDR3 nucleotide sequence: TGTGCCAGCCGCTCGGACAGGGACTCCTACGAGCAGTACTTC. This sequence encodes CASRSDRDSYEQYF.

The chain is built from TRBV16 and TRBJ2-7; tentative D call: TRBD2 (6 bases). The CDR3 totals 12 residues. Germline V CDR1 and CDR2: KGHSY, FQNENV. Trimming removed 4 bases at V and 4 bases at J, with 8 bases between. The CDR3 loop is CASSRGGYEQYF. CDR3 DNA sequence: TGTGCCAGCAGCCGTGGGGGGTACGAGCAGTACTTC.

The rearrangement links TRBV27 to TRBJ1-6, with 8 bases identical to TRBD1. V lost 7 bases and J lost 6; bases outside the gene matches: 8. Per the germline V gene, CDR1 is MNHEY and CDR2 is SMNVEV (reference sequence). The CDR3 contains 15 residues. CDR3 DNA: TGTGCCAGCACCATAGGACAGGGTGGTAATTCACCCCTCCACTTT. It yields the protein CASTIGQGGNSPLHF.

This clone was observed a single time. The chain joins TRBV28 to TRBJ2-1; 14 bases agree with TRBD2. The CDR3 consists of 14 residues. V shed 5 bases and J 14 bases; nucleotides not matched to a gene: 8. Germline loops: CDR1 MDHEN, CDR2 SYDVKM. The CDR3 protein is CASSPPTSGREKFF. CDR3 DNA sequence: TGTGCCAGCAGTCCCCCGACTAGCGGGAGGGAGAAGTTCTTC.

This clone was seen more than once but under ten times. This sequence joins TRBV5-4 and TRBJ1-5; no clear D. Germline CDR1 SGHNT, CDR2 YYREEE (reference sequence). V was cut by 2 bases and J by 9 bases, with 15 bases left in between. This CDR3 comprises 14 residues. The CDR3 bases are TGTGCCAGCAGCTTCAACCGGGGAGAATCGCCCCAGCATTTT. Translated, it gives CASSFNRGESPQHF.

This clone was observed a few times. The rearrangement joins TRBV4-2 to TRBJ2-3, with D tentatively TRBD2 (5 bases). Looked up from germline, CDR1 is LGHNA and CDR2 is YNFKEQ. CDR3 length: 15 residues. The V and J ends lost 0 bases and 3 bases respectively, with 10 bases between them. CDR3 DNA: TGTGCCAGCAGCCAAGATTCCAGCGGAACAGATACGCAGTATTTT. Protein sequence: CASSQDSSGTDTQYF.

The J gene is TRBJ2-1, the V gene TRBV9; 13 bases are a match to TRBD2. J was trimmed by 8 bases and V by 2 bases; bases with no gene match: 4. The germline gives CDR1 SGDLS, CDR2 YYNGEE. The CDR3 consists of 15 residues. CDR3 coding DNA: TGTGCCAGCAGCGTGCGACTAGCGGGAGGAGATGAGCAGTTCTTC. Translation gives CASSVRLAGGDEQFF.

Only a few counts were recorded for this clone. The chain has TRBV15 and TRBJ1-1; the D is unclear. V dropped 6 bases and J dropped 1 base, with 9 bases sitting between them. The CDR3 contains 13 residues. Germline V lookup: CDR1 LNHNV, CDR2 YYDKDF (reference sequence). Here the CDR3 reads CATRVQSNTEAFF. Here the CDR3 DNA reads TGTGCCACCAGGGTTCAGTCGAACACTGAAGCTTTCTTT.

The CDR3 bases are TGTGCCAGCAGTACCCCGGGACAGACAATCTCGGGAGAGCAGTTCTTC. It translates to CASSTPGQTISGEQFF. This chain connects TRBV11-2 to TRBJ2-1; 7 positions agree with TRBD1. In germline, CDR1 is SGHAT, CDR2 FQNNGV. With 6 bases clipped from V and 10 bases from J, the junction kept 18 bases outside the gene matches. The CDR3 runs to 16 residues.

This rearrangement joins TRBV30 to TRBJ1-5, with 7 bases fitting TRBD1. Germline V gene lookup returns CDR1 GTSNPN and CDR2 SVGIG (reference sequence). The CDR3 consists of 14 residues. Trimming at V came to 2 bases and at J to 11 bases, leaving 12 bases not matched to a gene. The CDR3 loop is CAWSPPPWGTAQHF. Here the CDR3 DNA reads TGTGCCTGGAGTCCCCCCCCGTGGGGGACAGCCCAGCATTTT.

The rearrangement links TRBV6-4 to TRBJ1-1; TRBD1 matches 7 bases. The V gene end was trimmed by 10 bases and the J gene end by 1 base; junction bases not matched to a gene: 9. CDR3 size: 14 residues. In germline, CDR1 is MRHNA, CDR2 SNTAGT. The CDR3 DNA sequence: TGTGCCATTCCAAGGGGGCTTCGGAACACTGAAGCTTTCTTT. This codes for CAIPRGLRNTEAFF.

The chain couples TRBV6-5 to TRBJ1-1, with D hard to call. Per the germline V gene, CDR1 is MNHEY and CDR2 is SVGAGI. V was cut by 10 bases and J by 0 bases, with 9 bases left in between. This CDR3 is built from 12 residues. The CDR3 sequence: CATNNMNTEAFF. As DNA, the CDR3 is TGTGCCACGAACAACATGAACACTGAAGCTTTCTTT.

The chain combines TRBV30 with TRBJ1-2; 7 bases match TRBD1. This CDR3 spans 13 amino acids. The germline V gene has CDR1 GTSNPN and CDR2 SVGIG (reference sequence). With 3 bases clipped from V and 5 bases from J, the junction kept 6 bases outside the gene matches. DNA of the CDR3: TGTGCCTGGAGCTCCGGGACAGTTTATGGCTACACCTTC. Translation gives CAWSSGTVYGYTF.

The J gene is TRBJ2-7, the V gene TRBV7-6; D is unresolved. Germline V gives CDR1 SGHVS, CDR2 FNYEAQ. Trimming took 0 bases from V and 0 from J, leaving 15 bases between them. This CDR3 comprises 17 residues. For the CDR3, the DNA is TGTGCCAGCAGCTTAGCCGTAGTCCCCCAAAGCTCCTACGAGCAGTACTTC. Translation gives CASSLAVVPQSSYEQYF.

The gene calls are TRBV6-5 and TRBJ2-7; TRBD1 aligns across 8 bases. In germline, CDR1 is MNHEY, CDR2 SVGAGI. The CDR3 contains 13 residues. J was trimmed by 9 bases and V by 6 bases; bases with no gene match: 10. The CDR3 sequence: CASSRPQGAGQYF. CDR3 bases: TGTGCCAGCAGCCGCCCGCAGGGGGCGGGGCAGTACTTC.

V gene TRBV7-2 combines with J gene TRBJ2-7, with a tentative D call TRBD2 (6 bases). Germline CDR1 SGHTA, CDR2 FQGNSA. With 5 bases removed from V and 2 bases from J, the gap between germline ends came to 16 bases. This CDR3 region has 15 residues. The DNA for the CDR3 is TGTGCCAGCAGCCCCCAAGGCGGGATGGCCTACGAGCAGTACTTC. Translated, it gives CASSPQGGMAYEQYF.

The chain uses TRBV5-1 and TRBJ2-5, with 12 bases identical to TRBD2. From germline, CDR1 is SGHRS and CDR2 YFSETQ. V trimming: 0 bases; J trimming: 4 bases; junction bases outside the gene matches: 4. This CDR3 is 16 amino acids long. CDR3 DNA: TGCGCCAGCAGCTTGGTGGCTAGCGGGAGGGTAGAGACCCAGTACTTC. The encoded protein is CASSLVASGRVETQYF.

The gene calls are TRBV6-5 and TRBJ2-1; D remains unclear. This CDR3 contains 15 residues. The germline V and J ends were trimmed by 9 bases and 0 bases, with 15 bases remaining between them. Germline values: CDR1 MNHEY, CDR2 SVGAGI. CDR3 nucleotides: TGTGCCAGTAACCCTATCATGAGCTCCTACAATGAGCAGTTCTTC. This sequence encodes CASNPIMSSYNEQFF.

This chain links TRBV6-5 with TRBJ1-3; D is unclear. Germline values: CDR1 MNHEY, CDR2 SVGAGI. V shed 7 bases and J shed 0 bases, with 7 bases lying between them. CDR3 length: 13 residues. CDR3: CASKATSGNTIYF. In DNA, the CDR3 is TGTGCCAGCAAAGCCACCTCTGGAAACACCATATATTTT.

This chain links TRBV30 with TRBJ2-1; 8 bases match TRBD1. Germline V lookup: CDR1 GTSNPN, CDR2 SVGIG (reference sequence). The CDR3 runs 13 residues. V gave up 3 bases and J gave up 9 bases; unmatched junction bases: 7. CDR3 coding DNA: TGTGCCTGGAGCCGGACAGGGTTGCGTGAGCAGTTCTTC. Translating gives CAWSRTGLREQFF.

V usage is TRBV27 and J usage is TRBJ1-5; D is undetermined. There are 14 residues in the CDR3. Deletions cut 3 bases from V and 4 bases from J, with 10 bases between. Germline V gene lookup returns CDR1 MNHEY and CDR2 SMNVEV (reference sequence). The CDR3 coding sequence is TGTGCCAGCAGTTTTATCGGGGATAATCAGCCCCAGCATTTT. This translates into CASSFIGDNQPQHF.

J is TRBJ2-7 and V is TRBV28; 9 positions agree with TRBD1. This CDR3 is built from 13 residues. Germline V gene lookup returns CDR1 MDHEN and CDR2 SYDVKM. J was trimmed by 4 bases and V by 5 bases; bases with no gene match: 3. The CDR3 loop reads CASSRGQGYEQYF. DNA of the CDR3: TGTGCCAGCAGTAGGGGACAGGGATACGAGCAGTACTTC.

The CDR3 reads CASRRQGGTEAFF. CDR3 DNA sequence: TGTGCCAGCAGACGACAGGGAGGCACTGAAGCTTTCTTT. This chain uses TRBV28 with TRBJ1-1; 7 positions match TRBD1. Trimming at V came to 6 bases and at J to 4 bases, leaving 5 bases not matched to a gene. The CDR3 runs 13 residues. CDR1 is MDHEN, CDR2 SYDVKM, per germline.

CDR3 loop: CASSNTRTGRHWLTEAFF. In DNA, the CDR3 is TGTGCCAGCAGTAACACTCGGACAGGCCGACATTGGTTGACTGAAGCTTTCTTT. V gene TRBV27 combines with J gene TRBJ1-1; 7 nucleotides line up with TRBD1. Trimming cost V 5 bases and J 5 bases; bases outside gene matches: 20. Per the germline V gene, CDR1 is MNHEY and CDR2 is SMNVEV (reference sequence). CDR3 length: 18 residues.